These 16 T cell receptor beta chains came from one sample sequenced in a study of T cell repertoires in cytomegalovirus infection. A single record per CDR3 protein comes from TCRdb applying MiXCR to the reads. The sample holds a few hundred thousand distinct CDR3 sequences, 17% seen once. The sequencing sample was made of PBMCs. These TCRs come from a human donor in good health (CMV status not recorded). Some clones in this sample may be carry-over from other donors' samples.

The chain uses TRBV5-6 and TRBJ1-2; maybe TRBD1 (5 bases). CDR1 is SGHDT and CDR2 is YYEEEE in the germline V gene. The germline V and J ends were trimmed by 1 base and 4 bases, with 8 bases remaining between them. The CDR3 is 13 residues long. Written as DNA, the CDR3 is TGTGCCAGCAGCTTGCCCGGGGGCTATGGCTACACCTTC. Amino acids: CASSLPGGYGYTF. Drawing the rest from reference TRBV5-6 and TRBJ1-2, the complete variable domain is DAGVTQSPTHLIKTRGQQVTLRCSPKSGHDTVSWYQQALGQGPQFIFQYYEEEERQRGNFPDRFSGHQFPNYSSELNVNALLLGDSALYLCASSLPGGYGYTFGSGTRLTVV.

The chain uses TRBV18 and TRBJ1-2; TRBD1 matches 8 bases. The CDR3 has 17 residues. The ends lost 3 bases at V and 2 bases at J; junction bases unmatched: 11. From germline, CDR1 is KGHSH and CDR2 LQKENI. CDR3 sequence reads: CASSPEGGTGLNYGYTF. DNA of the CDR3: TGTGCCAGCTCACCCGAAGGGGGGACAGGCCTGAACTATGGCTACACCTTC. Full variable domain (missing parts from reference TRBV18 and TRBJ1-2): NAGVMQNPRHLVRRRGQEARLRCSPMKGHSHVYWYRQLPEEGLKFMVYLQKENIIDESGMPKERFSAEFPKEGPSILRIQQVVRGDSAAYFCASSPEGGTGLNYGYTFGSGTRLTVV.

The sample holds a few counts of this clonotype. The rearrangement uses TRBV2 and TRBJ2-3; D might be TRBD1 or TRBD2, each matching 6 bases. V was shortened by 1 base and J by 3 bases, with 11 bases between the two germline ends. CDR3 length: 15 residues. Germline V gene data show CDR1 as SNHLY and CDR2 as FYNNEI. The CDR3 is CASSEGGAGTDTQYF. The DNA of the CDR3 is TGTGCCAGCAGTGAAGGGGGGGCTGGGACAGATACGCAGTATTTT.

This clonotype was seen many times. This chain links TRBV7-2 with TRBJ1-2; no firm D call. This CDR3 comprises 12 residues. Trimming pared 5 bases from V and 6 bases from J, leaving 10 bases between. Germline CDR1 and CDR2: SGHTA and FQGNSA. The CDR3 DNA sequence: TGTGCCAGCAGCCTAGATCTGGATGGCTACACCTTC. Protein: CASSLDLDGYTF.

The V call is TRBV4-1, the J call TRBJ2-3; either TRBD1 or TRBD2 may supply D (5 bases each). This CDR3 spans 17 amino acids. Trimming pared 0 bases from V and 4 bases from J, leaving 17 bases between. CDR1 and CDR2 from the germline V gene are MGHRA and YSYEKL. The CDR3 sequence: CASSQEGIGGSADTQYF. The CDR3 nucleotides are TGCGCCAGCAGCCAAGAGGGGATTGGGGGTTCGGCAGATACGCAGTATTTT.

This chain uses TRBV7-9 with TRBJ1-6, with D perhaps matching TRBD1 (5 bases). The germline CDR1 and CDR2 sequences are SEHNR and FQNEAQ (reference sequence). V was clipped by 7 bases and J by 5 bases, with 15 bases between them. CDR3 length equals 15 residues. This CDR3 reads CASTRDVSDNSPLHF. As DNA, the CDR3 is TGTGCCAGCACCCGGGACGTCTCAGATAATTCACCCCTCCACTTT.

The chain joins TRBV4-2 to TRBJ2-4; D possibly corresponds to TRBD2 (6 bases). Trimming pared 0 bases from V and 2 bases from J, leaving 8 bases between. The CDR3 contains 15 residues. The germline gives CDR1 LGHNA, CDR2 YNFKEQ. For the CDR3, the DNA is TGTGCCAGCAGCCAAGAGGGGGGAACCAAAAACATTCAGTACTTC. It specifies CASSQEGGTKNIQYF.

There are many counts of this clonotype. The gene calls are TRBV7-8 and TRBJ2-5; D may be TRBD2 (6 bases). The CDR3 loop spans 16 amino acids. From germline, CDR1 is SGHVS and CDR2 FQNEAQ. V was trimmed by 5 bases and J by 5 bases, leaving 21 bases between them. The CDR3 nucleotides are TGTGCCAGCAGCGTGGCCGGCGGAGGGTGGTGGGAGACCCAGTACTTC. Its translation: CASSVAGGGWWETQYF.

The chain joins TRBV5-4 to TRBJ2-1; possibly TRBD2 for D (5 bases). The CDR3 totals 15 residues. V lost 3 bases and J 4 bases, leaving 14 bases between the germline ends. CDR1 and CDR2 (germline): SGHNT, YYREEE (reference sequence). The CDR3 region is CASSSEASAYNEQFF. CDR3 coding DNA: TGTGCCAGCAGCTCGGAGGCTAGTGCATACAATGAGCAGTTCTTC. Drawing the rest from reference TRBV5-4 and TRBJ2-1, the complete variable domain is ETGVTQSPTHLIKTRGQQVTLRCSSQSGHNTVSWYQQALGQGPQFIFQYYREEENGRGNFPPRFSGLQFPNYSSELNVNALELDDSALYLCASSSEASAYNEQFFGPGTRLTVL.

This sequence joins TRBV6-6 and TRBJ1-5; 7 positions match TRBD1. The V and J ends lost 5 bases and 7 bases, in that order; junction bases with no gene match: 14. This CDR3 has 16 amino acids. Germline CDR1 and CDR2: MNHNY and SVGAGI (reference sequence). The CDR3 here is CASSPRLGTVRQPQHF. For the CDR3, the DNA is TGTGCCAGCAGTCCCCGGCTAGGGACAGTGCGACAGCCCCAGCATTTT.

The chain carries TRBV2 and TRBJ2-7; D is unresolved. The CDR3 length is 10 residues. Germline CDR1 SNHLY, CDR2 FYNNEI. The ends were cut back, 8 bases at V and 7 bases at J, with 9 bases in the middle. CDR3 coding DNA: TGTGCCAGCGGGTTCAGTGAGCAGTACTTC. Amino acid sequence: CASGFSEQYF.

The rearrangement links TRBV4-2 to TRBJ2-1, with a weak D call TRBD1 (7 bases). Looked up from germline, CDR1 is LGHNA and CDR2 is YNFKEQ. CDR3 length equals 18 residues. V shed 0 bases and J shed 10 bases, with 25 bases lying between them. CDR3 coding DNA: TGTGCCAGCAGCCAAGATAGGGGGCGGGGCCAAATCTCGAAGGAGCAGTTCTTC. This gives the protein CASSQDRGRGQISKEQFF.

The chain couples TRBV28 to TRBJ1-3, with a possible D match to TRBD1 (5 bases). The germline V gene encodes CDR1 MDHEN and CDR2 SYDVKM. The CDR3 covers 15 residues. Trimming pared 8 bases from V and 0 bases from J, leaving 14 bases between. CDR3 bases: TGTGCCAGCTTAGAGGGACTCGACTCTGGAAACACCATATATTTT. This gives the protein CASLEGLDSGNTIYF. Looking up the rest from reference TRBV28 and TRBJ1-3 gives the full variable domain: DVKVTQSSRYLVKRTGEKVFLECVQDMDHENMFWYRQDPGLGLRLIYFSYDVKMKEKGDIPEGYSVSREKKERFSLILESASTNQTSMYLCASLEGLDSGNTIYFGEGSWLTVV.

The sample holds many counts of this clonotype. V usage is TRBV20-1 and J usage is TRBJ2-3; D not resolved. Trimming left V 1 base short and J 0 bases short, with 2 bases between. From germline, CDR1 is DFQATT and CDR2 SNEGSKA (reference sequence). The CDR3 contains 12 residues. The CDR3 DNA follows: TGCAGTGCTAGAGTCAGCACAGATACGCAGTATTTT. Translated, it gives CSARVSTDTQYF.

This clonotype was observed at least ten times. The CDR3 sequence: CASTIRQGDQPQHF. The CDR3, as DNA: TGTGCCAGCACCATAAGACAGGGGGATCAGCCCCAGCATTTT. The chain couples TRBV7-2 to TRBJ1-5; TRBD1 matches 9 bases. V lost 7 bases to trimming and J lost 5 bases; unmatched junction nucleotides: 6. Germline assignment: CDR1 SGHTA and CDR2 FQGNSA. CDR3 length: 14 residues.

V gene TRBV11-3 combines with J gene TRBJ1-3; perhaps TRBD1 as D (6 bases). Per the germline V gene, CDR1 is SGHNT and CDR2 is YENEEA. The CDR3 loop spans 16 amino acids. The V gene lost 5 bases and the J gene lost 0 bases, with 14 bases spanning the gap. CDR3 nucleotide sequence: TGTGCCAGCAGCCAATCGACAGGCGACTCTGGAAACACCATATATTTT. Translation gives CASSQSTGDSGNTIYF. The variable domain in full, with the rest retrieved from reference TRBV11-3 and TRBJ1-3, is EAGVVQSPRYKIIEKKQPVAFWCNPISGHNTLYWYLQNLGQGPELLIRYENEEAVDDSQLPKDRFSAERLKGVDSTLKIQPAELGDSAVYLCASSQSTGDSGNTIYFGEGSWLTVV.